Described below is a single TCR beta chain sequence and its context. Its antigen is undetermined. The sample belongs to a study of PD-1 blockade in mismatch repair-deficient tumors. Findings and limits, study-wide: After pembrolizumab, tumor-resident clones rose rapidly, then generally contracted before radiologic responses.

Libraries were prepared by immunoSEQ multiplex PCR; TCRdb keeps only in-frame clonotypes and omits some of them. The sample lists around 50,000 clones; over 60% were seen once. This TCR was recovered from an adult with mismatch repair-deficient cancer. The material sequenced was PBMCs, taken before pembrolizumab treatment.

This CDR3 is CASSPTGGGGAEQFF. DNA of the CDR3: TGTGCCAGCTCCCCGACAGGGGGCGGGGGGGCTGAGCAGTTCTTC. The chain joins TRBV18 to TRBJ2-1; tentatively, D is TRBD1 (10 bases). V was trimmed by 6 bases and J by 9 bases, leaving 21 bases between them. The germline gives CDR1 KGHSH, CDR2 LQKENI. This CDR3 comprises 15 residues.